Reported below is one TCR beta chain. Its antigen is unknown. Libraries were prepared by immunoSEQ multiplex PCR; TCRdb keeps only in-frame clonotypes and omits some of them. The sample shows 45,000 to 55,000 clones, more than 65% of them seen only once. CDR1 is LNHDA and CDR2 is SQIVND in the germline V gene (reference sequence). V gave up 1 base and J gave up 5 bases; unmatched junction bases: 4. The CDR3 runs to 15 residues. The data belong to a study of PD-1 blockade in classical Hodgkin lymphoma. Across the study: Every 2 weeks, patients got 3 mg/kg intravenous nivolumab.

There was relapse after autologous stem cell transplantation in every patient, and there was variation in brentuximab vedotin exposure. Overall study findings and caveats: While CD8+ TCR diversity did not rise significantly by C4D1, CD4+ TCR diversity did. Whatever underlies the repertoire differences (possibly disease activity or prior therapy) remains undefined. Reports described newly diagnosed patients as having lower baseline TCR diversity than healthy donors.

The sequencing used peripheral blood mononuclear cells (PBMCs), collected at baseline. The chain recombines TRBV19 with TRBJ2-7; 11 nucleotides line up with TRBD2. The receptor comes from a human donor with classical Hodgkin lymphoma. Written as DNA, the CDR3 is TGTGCCAGTAGTATAGTAGCGGGAGGGCTCAACGAGCAGTACTTC. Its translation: CASSIVAGGLNEQYF.